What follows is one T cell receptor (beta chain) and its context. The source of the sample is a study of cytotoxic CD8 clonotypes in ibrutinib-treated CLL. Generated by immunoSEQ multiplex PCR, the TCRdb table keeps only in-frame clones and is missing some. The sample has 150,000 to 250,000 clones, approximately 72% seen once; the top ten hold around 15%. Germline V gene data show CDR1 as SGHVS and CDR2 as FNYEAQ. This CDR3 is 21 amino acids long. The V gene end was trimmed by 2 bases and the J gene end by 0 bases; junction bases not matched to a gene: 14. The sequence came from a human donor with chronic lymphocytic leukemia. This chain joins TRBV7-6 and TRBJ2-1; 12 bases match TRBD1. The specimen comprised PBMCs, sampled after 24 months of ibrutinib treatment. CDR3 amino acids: CASSLMKGTGGEISSYNEQFF. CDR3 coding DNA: TGTGCCAGCAGCTTAATGAAAGGGACAGGGGGCGAAATTTCCTCCTACAATGAGCAGTTCTTC.